This T cell receptor beta chain was recorded in a study of cytomegalovirus exposure and HLA in healthy donors. Study-level findings and limits: Sequencing had likely introduced a cluster of highly shared sequence variants as an artifact. There were over 150 TCR beta chains listed as cytomegalovirus-associated.

From germline, CDR1 is SGHNT and CDR2 YYREEE (reference sequence). The CDR3 covers 15 residues. Trimming at V came to 3 bases and at J to 6 bases, leaving 4 bases not matched to a gene. The table lists this clone with a count of one. No antigen is known for it. 60 Vbeta and 13 Jbeta primers were used in PCR. Method: immunoSEQ multiplex PCR; TCRdb's copy keeps in-frame clones and lacks some. The sample contains around 150,000 clones, roughly four fifths of which appear only once. V usage is TRBV5-4 and J usage is TRBJ2-2; 11 bases line up with TRBD1. The sequence derives from a female donor in good health and CMV-seropositive. The material sequenced was PBMCs. This CDR3 reads CASSWGQGGSGELFF. The CDR3 nucleotides are TGTGCCAGCAGCTGGGGACAGGGGGGGTCCGGGGAGCTGTTTTTT.